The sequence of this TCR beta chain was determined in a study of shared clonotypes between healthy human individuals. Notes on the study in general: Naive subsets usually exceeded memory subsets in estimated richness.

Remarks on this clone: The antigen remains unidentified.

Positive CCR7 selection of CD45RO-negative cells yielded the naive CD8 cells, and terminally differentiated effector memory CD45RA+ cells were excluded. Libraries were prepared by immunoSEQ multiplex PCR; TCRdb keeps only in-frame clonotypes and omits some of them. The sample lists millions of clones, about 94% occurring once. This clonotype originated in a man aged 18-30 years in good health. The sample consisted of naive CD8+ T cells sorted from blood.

CDR3 protein: CASSQDRHTSGNTIYF. The CDR3 region has the DNA TGCGCCAGCAGCCAAGATCGGCACACCTCTGGAAACACCATATATTTT. The chain uses TRBV4-3 and TRBJ1-3; D is unclear. V was pared by 0 bases and J by 0 bases, with 9 bases between. Germline values: CDR1 LGHNA, CDR2 YSLEER. This CDR3 has 16 residues.